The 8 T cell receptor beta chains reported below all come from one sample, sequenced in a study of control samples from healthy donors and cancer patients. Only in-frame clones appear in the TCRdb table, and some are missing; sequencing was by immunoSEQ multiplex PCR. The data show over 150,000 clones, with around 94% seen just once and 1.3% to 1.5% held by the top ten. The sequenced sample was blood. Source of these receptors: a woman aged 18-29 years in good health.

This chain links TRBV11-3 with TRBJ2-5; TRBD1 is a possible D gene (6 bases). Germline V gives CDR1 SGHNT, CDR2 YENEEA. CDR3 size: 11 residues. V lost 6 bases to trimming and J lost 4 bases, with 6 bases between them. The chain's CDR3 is CASRGGETQYF. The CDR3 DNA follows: TGTGCCAGCAGAGGGGGAGAGACCCAGTACTTC.

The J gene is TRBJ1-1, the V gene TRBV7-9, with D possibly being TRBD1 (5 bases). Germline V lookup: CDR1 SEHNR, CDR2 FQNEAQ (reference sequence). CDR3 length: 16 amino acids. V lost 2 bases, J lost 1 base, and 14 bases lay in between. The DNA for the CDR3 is TGTGCCAGCAGCTTAAGAGAGTGGGGCGAGAACACTGAAGCTTTCTTT. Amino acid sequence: CASSLREWGENTEAFF.

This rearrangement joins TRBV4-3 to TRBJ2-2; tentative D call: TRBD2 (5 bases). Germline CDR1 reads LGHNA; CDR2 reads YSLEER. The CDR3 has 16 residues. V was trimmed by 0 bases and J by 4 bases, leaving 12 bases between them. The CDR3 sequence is CASSQDQAASTGELFF. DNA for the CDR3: TGCGCCAGCAGCCAAGATCAAGCGGCAAGCACCGGGGAGCTGTTTTTT.

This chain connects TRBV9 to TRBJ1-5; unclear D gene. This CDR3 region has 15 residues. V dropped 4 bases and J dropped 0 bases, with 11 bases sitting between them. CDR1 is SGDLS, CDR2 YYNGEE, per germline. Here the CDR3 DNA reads TGTGCCAGCAGCAAGACGGTACTTAGCAATCAGCCCCAGCATTTT. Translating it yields CASSKTVLSNQPQHF.

This chain's CDR3 is CSALYYNEQFF. The CDR3 coding sequence is TGCAGTGCTCTATATTACAATGAGCAGTTCTTC. The chain has TRBV20-1 and TRBJ2-1; D uncertain. V shed 5 bases and J shed 4 bases, with 6 bases lying between them. The V gene's germline CDR1 is DFQATT and CDR2 SNEGSKA (reference sequence). This CDR3 region has 11 residues.

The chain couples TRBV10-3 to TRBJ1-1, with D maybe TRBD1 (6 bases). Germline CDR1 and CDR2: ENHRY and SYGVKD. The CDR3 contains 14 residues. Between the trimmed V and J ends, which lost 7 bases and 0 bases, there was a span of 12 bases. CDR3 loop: CAITPGQLNTEAFF. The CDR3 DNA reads TGTGCCATCACCCCCGGACAGCTGAACACTGAAGCTTTCTTT.

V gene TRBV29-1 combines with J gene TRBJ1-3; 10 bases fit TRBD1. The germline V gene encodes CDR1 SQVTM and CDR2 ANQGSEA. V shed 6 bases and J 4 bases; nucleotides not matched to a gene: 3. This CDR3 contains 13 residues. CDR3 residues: CSVWTGGGNTIYF. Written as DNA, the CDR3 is TGCAGCGTGTGGACAGGGGGAGGAAACACCATATATTTT.

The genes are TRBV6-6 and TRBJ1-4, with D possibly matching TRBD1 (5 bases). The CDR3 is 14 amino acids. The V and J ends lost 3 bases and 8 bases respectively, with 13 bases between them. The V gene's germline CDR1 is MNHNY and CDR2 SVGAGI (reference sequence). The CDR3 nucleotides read TGTGCCAGCAGTTATCGGCAGGGAAACGAAAAACTGTTTTTT. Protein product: CASSYRQGNEKLFF.